These 20 T cell receptor beta chains share one sample of origin, sequenced in a study of cytomegalovirus exposure and HLA in healthy donors. PCR amplification relied on 60 Vbeta primers (plus 13 Jbeta primers). This table comes from immunoSEQ multiplex PCR, and its TCRdb copy is limited to in-frame clones, with some not included. The sample includes 95,000 to 110,000 clones, 66% of them seen just once. The sequenced sample was PBMCs. The receptors originated from a woman aged 45 to 65 in good health and CMV-seronegative.

The chain is built from TRBV7-9 and TRBJ2-1, with D unclear. V was clipped by 4 bases and J by 0 bases, with 10 bases between them. The germline V gene encodes CDR1 SEHNR and CDR2 FQNEAQ (reference sequence). The CDR3 totals 15 residues. DNA for the CDR3: TGTGCCAGCAGCTCAATCTGGGCCTCCTACAATGAGCAGTTCTTC. Protein: CASSSIWASYNEQFF. Combining the CDR3 with reference TRBV7-9 and TRBJ2-1 gives the whole variable domain DTGVSQNPRHKITKRGQNVTFRCDPISEHNRLYWYRQTLGQGPEFLTYFQNEAQLEKSRLLSDRFSAERPKGSFSTLEIQRTEQGDSAMYLCASSSIWASYNEQFFGPGTRLTVL.

This clone showed up just a few times. This chain uses TRBV6-5 with TRBJ1-1; no clear D. The length of the CDR3 is 14 residues. V lost 2 bases and J 4 bases, leaving 11 bases between the germline ends. Germline lookup yields CDR1 MNHEY and CDR2 SVGAGI. CDR3 sequence reads: CASSYAGSSTEAFF. CDR3 DNA sequence: TGTGCCAGCAGTTACGCGGGGAGCAGCACTGAAGCTTTCTTT.

This clone was found once. The V call is TRBV28, the J call TRBJ2-2, with TRBD2 identical over 12 bases. Trimming removed 3 bases from V and 8 bases from J; junction bases left unmatched: 4. The CDR3 runs 15 residues. Per germline, CDR1 MDHEN and CDR2 SYDVKM. In DNA, the CDR3 is TGTGCCAGCAGTTTTCTAGCGGGAGGGCCGGGGGAGCTGTTTTTT. It is translated as CASSFLAGGPGELFF.

V usage is TRBV7-3 and J usage is TRBJ2-2, with D possibly being TRBD1 (7 bases). This CDR3 spans 15 amino acids. Germline CDR1 and CDR2: SGHTA and FQGTGA. V lost 1 base to trimming and J lost 4 bases, with 10 bases between them. The CDR3 reads CASSLRQGGTGELFF. Here the CDR3 DNA reads TGTGCCAGCAGCTTAAGACAGGGAGGCACCGGGGAGCTGTTTTTT.

The J gene is TRBJ2-1, the V gene TRBV7-7; TRBD2 aligns across 8 bases. The CDR3 totals 16 residues. CDR1 is SSHAT, CDR2 FNYEAQ, per germline (reference sequence). Germline trimming cut 5 bases from V and 7 bases from J; bases unmatched to any gene: 13. The CDR3 bases are TGTGCCAGCAGCGCCAAACGGACTAGCTTTGGGAATGAGCAGTTCTTC. Translated, it gives CASSAKRTSFGNEQFF.

The chain links TRBV25-1 to TRBJ2-3, with D unresolved. Germline V gene data show CDR1 as MGHDK and CDR2 as SYGVNS. This CDR3 has 12 residues. The V and J ends lost 4 bases and 5 bases respectively, with 7 bases between them. CDR3 bases: TGTGCCAGCAGTGCCCGGAGAGATACGCAGTATTTT. Protein product: CASSARRDTQYF.

The chain joins TRBV2 to TRBJ2-1; D remains ambiguous. With 4 bases removed from V and 3 bases from J, the gap between germline ends came to 7 bases. The CDR3 sequence is 13 residues long. Germline V gives CDR1 SNHLY, CDR2 FYNNEI. The CDR3 sequence is CASSAPLYNEQFF. The CDR3 DNA sequence: TGTGCCAGCAGTGCTCCCCTCTACAATGAGCAGTTCTTC.

The V gene is TRBV18, the J gene TRBJ1-5; 12 nucleotides align to TRBD1. The germline V gene has CDR1 KGHSH and CDR2 LQKENI. V was pared by 3 bases and J by 0 bases, with 6 bases of the junction left unmatched. This CDR3 comprises 18 residues. This CDR3 is CASSPRDRGLRSNQPQHF. In nucleotides, the CDR3 is TGTGCCAGCTCACCGCGGGACAGGGGGCTCCGTAGCAATCAGCCCCAGCATTTT.

A few counts support this clone. The chain recombines TRBV6-6 with TRBJ2-3, with D perhaps matching TRBD1 (6 bases). The ends were cut back, 5 bases at V and 0 bases at J, with 12 bases in the middle. Germline-derived CDR1 and CDR2 are MNHNY and SVGAGI (reference sequence). The CDR3 is 15 amino acids. The CDR3 DNA reads as TGTGCCAGCAGTACACAGGGAACTAGCACAGATACGCAGTATTTT. Translation gives CASSTQGTSTDTQYF.

The V gene is TRBV30, the J gene TRBJ2-7, with TRBD1 matching over 8 bases. Germline trimming cut 1 base from V and 0 bases from J; bases unmatched to any gene: 5. The CDR3 runs to 15 residues. Germline V CDR1 and CDR2: GTSNPN, SVGIG (reference sequence). CDR3: CAWSASTGASYEQYF. In DNA form, the CDR3 reads TGTGCCTGGAGTGCCTCGACAGGGGCCTCCTACGAGCAGTACTTC.

The chain uses TRBV5-8 and TRBJ2-7; the match to TRBD2 covers 12 bases. The CDR3 runs 15 residues. J gave up 2 bases and V 3 bases, and 3 bases lay outside the gene matches. Germline lookup yields CDR1 SGHTS and CDR2 YDEGEE. The chain's CDR3 is CASSWLAGGAYEQYF. Here the CDR3 DNA reads TGTGCCAGCAGCTGGCTAGCGGGAGGGGCCTACGAGCAGTACTTC.

The chain links TRBV6-5 to TRBJ1-3, with 7 bases identical to TRBD1. CDR1 and CDR2 from the germline V gene are MNHEY and SVGAGI. The J segment lost 2 bases and the V segment lost 0 bases, leaving 4 bases of the junction unmatched. CDR3 length: 16 residues. CDR3 sequence reads: CASSYSRQGAGNTIYF. The CDR3 nucleotides read TGTGCCAGCAGTTACTCGAGGCAGGGGGCTGGAAACACCATATATTTT.

In this sample, this clone turned up a few times. The genes are TRBV18 and TRBJ1-4; 7 positions match TRBD1. Germline lookup yields CDR1 KGHSH and CDR2 LQKENI. CDR3 length: 18 residues. V was clipped by 3 bases and J by 3 bases; unmatched bases: 13. The CDR3 loop reads CASSPISGTEYPNEKLFF. The CDR3, as DNA: TGTGCCAGCTCACCGATTTCCGGGACAGAGTATCCTAATGAAAAACTGTTTTTT.

This chain links TRBV11-2 with TRBJ2-4, with 7 bases fitting TRBD2. Germline lookup yields CDR1 SGHAT and CDR2 FQNNGV. V lost 2 bases and J lost 8; bases outside the gene matches: 9. The CDR3 runs to 15 residues. CDR3 in DNA: TGTGCCAGCAGCTTAAGTGTATTGGCGGGGGACATTCAGTACTTC. It translates to CASSLSVLAGDIQYF. Drawing the rest from reference TRBV11-2 and TRBJ2-4, the complete variable domain is EAGVAQSPRYKIIEKRQSVAFWCNPISGHATLYWYQQILGQGPKLLIQFQNNGVVDDSQLPKDRFSAERLKGVDSTLKIQPAKLEDSAVYLCASSLSVLAGDIQYFGAGTRLSVL.

This clone has just a few counts. J is TRBJ2-3 and V is TRBV2, with TRBD2 matching over 7 bases. The V and J ends lost 3 bases and 0 bases, in that order; junction bases with no gene match: 6. CDR1 is SNHLY and CDR2 is FYNNEI in the germline V gene. The CDR3 has 16 residues. CDR3 sequence (DNA): TGTGCCAGCAGTGACGGGCGGGGGAGGAGCACAGATACGCAGTATTTT. Its protein is CASSDGRGRSTDTQYF.

Details on this clone: One end of the junction fails to match germline, which may point to a read error. This chain links TRBV5-1 with TRBJ2-5, with 7 nucleotides matching TRBD1. Germline V gene sequence: CDR1 SGHRS, CDR2 YFSETQ. This CDR3 has 13 residues. CDR3 sequence: CASSFNRGEIQYF. The CDR3 DNA sequence: TGCGCCAGCAGCTTTAACAGGGGAGAGATCCAGTACTTC.

The chain has TRBV19 and TRBJ2-7; D possibly corresponds to TRBD1 (5 bases). Germline V gives CDR1 LNHDA, CDR2 SQIVND (reference sequence). Trimming took 2 bases from V and 3 from J, leaving 20 bases between them. The CDR3 is 17 amino acids. CDR3 bases: TGTGCCAGTAGTATAAGTTGGGGCAGCACCTACAACTACGAGCAGTACTTC. This encodes CASSISWGSTYNYEQYF.

This clone was seen a single time. This chain connects TRBV19 to TRBJ1-5; D gene unclear. The V gene's germline CDR1 is LNHDA and CDR2 SQIVND (reference sequence). V was clipped by 3 bases and J by 0 bases, with 15 bases between them. There are 17 residues in the CDR3. CDR3 loop: CASSITIGRNSNQPQHF. CDR3 bases: TGTGCCAGTAGTATCACGATTGGGAGAAATAGCAATCAGCCCCAGCATTTT.

The V call is TRBV2, the J call TRBJ2-5; D is possibly TRBD1 (5 bases). The V gene lost 7 bases and the J gene lost 1 base, with 13 bases spanning the gap. Germline V gives CDR1 SNHLY, CDR2 FYNNEI. The CDR3 has 14 amino acids. The CDR3 region is CASTPTDSQETQYF. In nucleotides, the CDR3 is TGTGCCAGCACCCCCACAGACAGCCAAGAGACCCAGTACTTC.

The chain is built from TRBV7-9 and TRBJ1-2; 9 bases align to TRBD1. Losses at the gene ends were 5 bases for V and 2 bases for J; bases not matched to a gene: 6. Germline assignment: CDR1 SEHNR and CDR2 FQNEAQ (reference sequence). The CDR3 has 15 residues. The CDR3 DNA follows: TGTGCCAGCAGCGGGGGACAGGGAAAAAACTATGGCTACACCTTC. The encoded protein is CASSGGQGKNYGYTF.